This is a list of T cell receptor beta chains from one sample in a study of early stage breast cancer tumors. TCRdb's copy holds only in-frame clones and misses some; the assay was immunoSEQ multiplex PCR. Here the sample spans 20,000 to 30,000 clones, about 67% being singletons. Sequencing input: breast tumor tissue. The receptors come from a person in their sixties with breast cancer. Each CDR3 is given with its conserved first and last residue. D genes are given only for firm matches. The listing skips clone size in some rows; elsewhere it reads once, few, many or a size class.

>-|-|TRBV10-3|TRBJ2-7
CAISEPQRGMVVNEQYF
TGTGCCATCAGTGAGCCCCAAAGGGGGATGGTGGTCAACGAGCAGTACTTC
>-|TRBD2|TRBV19|TRBJ2-1
CASSIGAGRGDEQFF
TGTGCCAGTAGTATTGGAGCAGGGAGGGGCGATGAGCAGTTCTTC
>once|-|TRBV5-1|TRBJ2-1
CASSFTGVTYNEQFF
TGCGCCAGCAGCTTTACGGGAGTAACCTACAATGAGCAGTTCTTC
>once|TRBD2|TRBV11-3|TRBJ2-3
CASSRRTGRAADTQYF
TGTGCCAGCAGCCGAAGGACCGGGAGGGCGGCAGATACGCAGTATTTT
>-|-|TRBV5-4|TRBJ2-3
CASSLEGAGTDTQYF
TGTGCCAGCAGCTTGGAAGGGGCTGGCACAGATACGCAGTATTTT
>-|-|TRBV30|TRBJ1-2
CACRGGHNYGYTF
TGTGCCTGCCGGGGGGGCCACAACTATGGCTACACCTTC
>-|-|TRBV2|TRBJ1-3
CASSGVGGTGNTIYF
TGTGCCAGCAGTGGAGTCGGAGGGACTGGAAACACCATATATTTT
>-|TRBD1|TRBV30|TRBJ1-1
CAWGTGGEGEAFF
TGTGCCTGGGGGACAGGAGGTGAGGGAGAAGCTTTCTTT
>few|-|TRBV9|TRBJ2-3
CASSVATRTVVSQKPGVEYF
TGTGCCAGCAGCGTAGCCACGAGGACCGTAGTGTCCCAAAAACCGGGGGTGGAGTATTTT
>-|-|TRBV4-3|TRBJ2-5
CASSRGLQLGETQYF
TGCGCCAGCAGCCGCGGGCTACAGCTGGGGGAGACCCAGTACTTC
>few|-|TRBV5-1|TRBJ2-2
CASTQRAGQFNTGELFF
TGCGCCAGCACCCAGAGGGCTGGTCAATTTAACACCGGGGAGCTGTTTTTT
>-|TRBD1|TRBV27|TRBJ1-5
CASSPDRGNQPQHF
TGTGCCAGCAGCCCAGACAGGGGCAATCAGCCCCAGCATTTT
>-|-|TRBV7-3|TRBJ1-1
CASSYTGGAEAFF
TGTGCCAGCAGCTATACCGGGGGTGCTGAAGCTTTCTTT